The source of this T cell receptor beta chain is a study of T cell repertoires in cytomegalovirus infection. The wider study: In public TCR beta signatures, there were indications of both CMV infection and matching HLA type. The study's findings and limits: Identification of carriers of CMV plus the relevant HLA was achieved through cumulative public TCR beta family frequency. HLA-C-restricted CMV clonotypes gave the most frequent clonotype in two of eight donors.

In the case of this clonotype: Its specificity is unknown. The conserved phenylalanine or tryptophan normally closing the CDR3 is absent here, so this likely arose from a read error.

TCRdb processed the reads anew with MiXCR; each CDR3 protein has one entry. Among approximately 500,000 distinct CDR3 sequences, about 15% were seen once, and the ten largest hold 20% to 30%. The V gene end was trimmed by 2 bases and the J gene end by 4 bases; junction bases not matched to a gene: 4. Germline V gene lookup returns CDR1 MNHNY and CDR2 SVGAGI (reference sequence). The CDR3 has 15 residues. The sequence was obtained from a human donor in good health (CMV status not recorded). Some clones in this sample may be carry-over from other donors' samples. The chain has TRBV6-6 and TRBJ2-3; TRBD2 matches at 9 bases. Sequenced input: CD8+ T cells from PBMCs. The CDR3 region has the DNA TGTGCCAGCAGTTACGGCGGGGGGGACGCAGATACGCAGTATTAT. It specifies CASSYGGGDADTQYY.